This T cell receptor (beta chain) was captured by sequencing in a study of blood T cell repertoires in COVID-19. Study in general: In each case, the material was cDNA or gDNA derived from T cells, B-cell-depleted T cells, or PBMCs.

TCRdb keeps only in-frame clones here, not all; method: immunoSEQ multiplex PCR. The table lists some 49,000 clones, 81% of them singletons. The CDR3 length is 17 residues. V lost 5 bases, J lost 3 bases, and 10 bases stayed unmatched. CDR1 is PRHDT and CDR2 is FYEKMQ in the germline V gene (reference sequence). Recruited during active infection, patients (from Seattle) were subsequently followed longitudinally. The sample consisted of peripheral blood. This chain joins TRBV13 and TRBJ2-3, with 11 bases matching TRBD2. The receptor's source is a woman aged 80 or older with COVID-19, enrolled during active disease. This CDR3 is CASSDLTSGDITDTQYF. CDR3 bases: TGTGCCAGCAGCGACCTGACTAGCGGGGACATAACAGATACGCAGTATTTT.